This T cell receptor beta chain originates from a study of blood T cell repertoires in COVID-19. Study as a whole: Spain, Italy and the United States supplied samples that represented acute and convalescent COVID-19. Sample material is recorded as cDNA or gDNA derived from T cells, B-cell-depleted T cells, or PBMCs.

The germline V gene has CDR1 SGHRS and CDR2 YFSETQ. The CDR3 sequence is 15 residues long. V was pared by 3 bases and J by 0 bases, with 11 bases between. Original data processing: Nucleated cell counts were estimated from reference gene primer amplification. The method was immunoSEQ multiplex PCR; TCRdb's version includes in-frame clones alone and lacks a portion of them. V, J and clone size were drawn from that table, and D and trimming were deduced from the DNA. The table has around 250,000 clones, roughly 88% seen once. In this sample, this clone turned up once. This TCR came from a man older than 75 with acute or convalescent COVID-19. Input material: peripheral blood. The V gene is TRBV5-1, the J gene TRBJ2-3; D possibly corresponds to TRBD1 (5 bases). The CDR3 DNA sequence: TGCGCCAGCAGCTCCATGGGGCATAGCACAGATACGCAGTATTTT. This encodes CASSSMGHSTDTQYF.